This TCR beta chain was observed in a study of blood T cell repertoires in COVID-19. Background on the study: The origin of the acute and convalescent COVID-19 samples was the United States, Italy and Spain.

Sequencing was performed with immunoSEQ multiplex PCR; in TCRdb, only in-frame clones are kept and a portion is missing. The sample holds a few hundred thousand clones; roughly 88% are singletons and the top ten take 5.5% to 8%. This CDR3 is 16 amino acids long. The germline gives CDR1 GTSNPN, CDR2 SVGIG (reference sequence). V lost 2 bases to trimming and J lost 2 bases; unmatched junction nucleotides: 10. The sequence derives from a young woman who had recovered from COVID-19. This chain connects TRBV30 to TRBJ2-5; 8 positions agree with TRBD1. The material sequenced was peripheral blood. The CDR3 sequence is CAWSPLGTGEQETQYF. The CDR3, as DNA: TGTGCCTGGAGTCCCCTCGGGACAGGAGAACAAGAGACCCAGTACTTC.